This TCR beta chain was retrieved from a study of shared clonotypes between healthy human individuals. CDR3 length: 14 residues. Looked up from germline, CDR1 is SGHTA and CDR2 is FQGNSA. V lost 1 base and J 6 bases, leaving 11 bases between the germline ends. Generated by immunoSEQ multiplex PCR, the TCRdb table keeps only in-frame clones and is missing some. The table lists a few million clones, around 90% of them singletons. A CD45RA-negative memory subset and a CD45RA+ naive subset were separated from the CD4+ cells. The gene calls are TRBV7-2 and TRBJ2-3, with no clear D. This TCR came from a man aged 18-30 years in good health. Some clones in this sample may be carry-over from other donors' samples. The material sequenced was naive CD4+ T cells from PBMCs. Indicated subset: CD45RA+ positively selected. CDR3 loop: CASSLGSGRDTQYF. The CDR3, as DNA: TGTGCCAGCAGCTTAGGGTCAGGCAGGGATACGCAGTATTTT.